This is a list of T cell receptor beta chains from one sample in a study of cytomegalovirus exposure and HLA in healthy donors. TCRdb's table, derived via immunoSEQ multiplex PCR, lists solely in-frame clones and lacks some. The sample yields 220,000 or so clones, roughly 84% seen once. What was sequenced was PBMCs. The receptors shown here come from a man aged 45-60 years in good health and CMV-seronegative. Each CDR3 is given with its conserved first and last residue. A D gene is named only where the DNA matches it firmly. Size tells how often a clone was seen (once, few, many) or the class of an expanded clone, and some rows leave it out.

J gene: TRBJ1-6; D gene: .; clone size: .; V gene: TRBV5-1; CDR3 protein: CASSPQVFGYNSPLHF; CDR3 DNA: TGCGCCAGCAGCCCACAGGTGTTCGGGTACAATTCACCCCTCCACTTT
J gene: TRBJ2-6; D gene: TRBD1; clone size: .; V gene: TRBV28; CDR3 protein: CASRTSGQGYSGANVLTF; CDR3 DNA: TGTGCCAGCAGGACTTCGGGACAGGGCTACTCTGGGGCCAACGTCCTGACTTTC
J gene: TRBJ2-4; D gene: TRBD2; clone size: .; V gene: TRBV5-1; CDR3 protein: CASSRGLAGVGKNIQYF; CDR3 DNA: TGCGCCAGCAGCCGGGGACTAGCGGGAGTCGGCAAAAACATTCAGTACTTC
J gene: TRBJ1-5; D gene: TRBD1; clone size: .; V gene: TRBV18; CDR3 protein: CASSPQDRANQPQHF; CDR3 DNA: TGTGCCAGCTCACCCCAGGACAGGGCAAATCAGCCCCAGCATTTT
J gene: TRBJ2-2; D gene: .; clone size: .; V gene: TRBV19; CDR3 protein: CASRGDNTGELFF; CDR3 DNA: TGTGCCAGCAGGGGGGACAACACCGGGGAGCTGTTTTTT
J gene: TRBJ2-5; D gene: TRBD1; clone size: .; V gene: TRBV9; CDR3 protein: CASSQQGRETQYF; CDR3 DNA: TGTGCCAGCAGCCAACAGGGGAGAGAGACCCAGTACTTC
J gene: TRBJ2-7; D gene: TRBD2; clone size: once; V gene: TRBV18; CDR3 protein: CASSPQASGSSYEQYF; CDR3 DNA: TGTGCCAGCTCACCACAGGCTAGCGGGAGCTCCTACGAGCAGTACTTC
J gene: TRBJ2-2; D gene: TRBD1; clone size: .; V gene: TRBV18; CDR3 protein: CASSPRGTGNTGELFF; CDR3 DNA: TGTGCCAGCTCACCACGGGGGACAGGGAACACCGGGGAGCTGTTTTTT
J gene: TRBJ2-7; D gene: TRBD2; clone size: .; V gene: TRBV30; CDR3 protein: CAWSPPPSGTNEQYF; CDR3 DNA: TGTGCCTGGAGTCCCCCCCCTAGCGGGACAAACGAGCAGTACTTC
J gene: TRBJ2-5; D gene: TRBD1; clone size: once; V gene: TRBV7-2; CDR3 protein: CASSPLRDRGHETQYF; CDR3 DNA: TGTGCCAGCAGCCCCCTCCGGGACAGGGGGCATGAGACCCAGTACTTC
J gene: TRBJ1-1; D gene: TRBD1; clone size: few; V gene: TRBV7-9; CDR3 protein: CASSPGTGRAFF; CDR3 DNA: TGTGCCAGCAGCCCGGGGACAGGGAGGGCTTTCTTT
J gene: TRBJ1-1; D gene: TRBD1; clone size: .; V gene: TRBV27; CDR3 protein: CASSGLGTGSTEAFF; CDR3 DNA: TGTGCCAGCAGTGGCCTTGGGACAGGGAGCACTGAAGCTTTCTTT
J gene: TRBJ2-7; D gene: .; clone size: .; V gene: TRBV7-6; CDR3 protein: CASSLDRTYEQYF; CDR3 DNA: TGTGCCAGCAGCTTAGACAGGACCTACGAGCAGTACTTC
J gene: TRBJ1-1; D gene: .; clone size: few; V gene: TRBV6-5; CDR3 protein: CASSDYRAFTEAFF; CDR3 DNA: TGTGCCAGCAGTGACTACAGGGCGTTCACTGAAGCTTTCTTT
J gene: TRBJ2-2; D gene: TRBD1; clone size: few; V gene: TRBV2; CDR3 protein: CASSEDRGAGELFF; CDR3 DNA: TGTGCCAGCAGTGAAGACAGGGGGGCCGGGGAGCTGTTTTTT